The 27 T cell receptor beta chains presented below share a single source sample, sequenced in a study of cytomegalovirus exposure and HLA in healthy donors. The PCR ran on 60 Vbeta and 13 Jbeta primers. The method was immunoSEQ multiplex PCR; TCRdb's version includes in-frame clones alone and lacks a portion of them. This table has about 140,000 clones, roughly 79% appearing once. Material for sequencing was PBMCs. The origin of the receptors is a woman in her 40s in good health and CMV-seronegative.

The chain has TRBV6-5 and TRBJ2-7; a possible D gene is TRBD1 (7 bases). The CDR3 is 13 residues long. V was pared by 6 bases and J by 2 bases, with 11 bases between. Per the germline V gene, CDR1 is MNHEY and CDR2 is SVGAGI. The DNA for the CDR3 is TGTGCCAGCAGGCGGGACAGCACCTACGAGCAGTACTTC. Its protein is CASRRDSTYEQYF.

CDR3 region: CASNGGMPGTQYF. CDR3 sequence (DNA): TGTGCCAGCAACGGTGGTATGCCAGGTACGCAGTATTTT. The chain recombines TRBV25-1 with TRBJ2-3; D unresolved. Germline assignment: CDR1 MGHDK and CDR2 SYGVNS. The V and J ends lost 7 bases and 8 bases respectively, with 16 bases between them. CDR3 length: 13 residues.

To note about this clone: This same CDR3 is encoded by further DNA sequences in the sample. The V and J genes are TRBV15 and TRBJ1-5; D may be TRBD1 (6 bases). Germline lookup yields CDR1 LNHNV and CDR2 YYDKDF (reference sequence). Trimming stripped 3 bases from V and 4 bases from J, with 7 bases between. This CDR3 has 13 residues. CDR3: CATSRGTNQPQHF. In nucleotides, the CDR3 is TGTGCCACCAGCAGGGGGACAAATCAGCCCCAGCATTTT. Looking up the rest from reference TRBV15 and TRBJ1-5 gives the full variable domain: DAMVIQNPRYQVTQFGKPVTLSCSQTLNHNVMYWYQQKSSQAPKLLFHYYDKDFNNEADTPDNFQSRRPNTSFCFLDIRSPGLGDTAMYLCATSRGTNQPQHFGDGTRLSIL.

The V gene is TRBV29-1, the J gene TRBJ1-1, with TRBD1 matching over 9 bases. The CDR3 extends over 13 amino acids. Germline CDR1 reads SQVTM; CDR2 reads ANQGSEA. The junction had 4 bases not matched to a gene; V was cut back by 6 bases and J by 2 bases. The CDR3: CSVLGQGNTEAFF. CDR3 nucleotide sequence: TGCAGCGTCCTGGGACAGGGTAACACTGAAGCTTTCTTT.

The chain couples TRBV19 to TRBJ2-7, with 11 bases lining up with TRBD2. There are 17 residues in the CDR3. The junction had 11 bases not matched to a gene; V was cut back by 5 bases and J by 2 bases. Germline values: CDR1 LNHDA, CDR2 SQIVND (reference sequence). CDR3 in amino acids: CASSYRGLAGGTYEQYF. As DNA, the CDR3 is TGTGCCAGTAGTTATCGGGGGCTAGCGGGGGGAACCTACGAGCAGTACTTC.

This clone was seen a handful of times. The genes are TRBV7-2 and TRBJ2-7; 7 bases align to TRBD2. V lost 1 base and J lost 4; bases outside the gene matches: 1. The CDR3 is 13 amino acids. Germline lookup yields CDR1 SGHTA and CDR2 FQGNSA. The CDR3 loop is CASSLEAGYEQYF. CDR3 bases: TGTGCCAGCAGCTTAGAAGCGGGGTACGAGCAGTACTTC.

The chain couples TRBV4-1 to TRBJ2-2, with 8 bases lining up with TRBD2. The CDR3 loop spans 15 amino acids. Germline V gene sequence: CDR1 MGHRA, CDR2 YSYEKL. V was clipped by 2 bases and J by 7 bases; unmatched bases: 6. CDR3 protein: CASSQWGGGIGELFF. The CDR3 coding sequence is TGCGCCAGCAGCCAATGGGGCGGGGGGATCGGGGAGCTGTTTTTT.

This clone was seen only a few times. The genes are TRBV6-1 and TRBJ1-4; 7 nucleotides agree with TRBD1. From germline, CDR1 is MNHNS and CDR2 SASEGT. This CDR3 comprises 15 residues. The ends lost 8 bases at V and 8 bases at J; junction bases unmatched: 14. CDR3 amino acids: CASADREGVREKLFF. For the CDR3, the DNA is TGTGCCAGCGCCGACAGGGAAGGGGTCAGGGAAAAACTGTTTTTT.

This clone was seen a handful of times. V usage is TRBV12-5 and J usage is TRBJ2-7, with D hard to call. Germline V gene lookup returns CDR1 LGHNT and CDR2 FRNRAP. V was cut by 3 bases and J by 4 bases, with 7 bases left in between. The CDR3 has 12 residues. The DNA of the CDR3 is TGTGCTAGTGGTTTCTCCCGGTACGAGCAGTACTTC. As protein: CASGFSRYEQYF. The entire variable domain, with the rest obtained from reference TRBV12-5 and TRBJ2-7, is as follows: DARVTQTPRHKVTEMGQEVTMRCQPILGHNTVFWYRQTMMQGLELLAYFRNRAPLDDSGMPKDRFSAEMPDATLATLKIQPSEPRDSAVYFCASGFSRYEQYFGPGTRLTVT.

The chain combines TRBV5-6 with TRBJ1-2, with D possibly TRBD1 on 6 matching bases. The CDR3 has 11 residues. V was shortened by 4 bases and J by 7 bases, with 8 bases between the two germline ends. Per germline, CDR1 SGHDT and CDR2 YYEEEE. CDR3 loop: CASSGGLGYTF. The CDR3 DNA reads as TGTGCCAGCAGCGGGGGCCTTGGCTACACCTTC.

V is TRBV7-3 and J is TRBJ2-2, with D possibly being TRBD2 (5 bases). Per the germline V gene, CDR1 is SGHTA and CDR2 is FQGTGA. V was trimmed by 6 bases and J by 7 bases, leaving 12 bases between them. CDR3 length: 13 amino acids. CDR3 residues: CASSPISGGELFF. CDR3 DNA sequence: TGTGCCAGCAGTCCTATCAGCGGCGGGGAGCTGTTTTTT.

The genes are TRBV6-5 and TRBJ2-2; TRBD1 agrees at 7 bases. Germline V gene lookup returns CDR1 MNHEY and CDR2 SVGAGI. The trim removed 7 bases at V and 1 base at J, leaving 6 bases unmatched. The length of the CDR3 is 15 residues. CDR3 sequence: CASTADRQNTGELFF. DNA for the CDR3: TGTGCCAGCACAGCGGACAGGCAGAACACCGGGGAGCTGTTTTTT.

The chain has TRBV18 and TRBJ1-4; no definite D call. The CDR3 runs 13 residues. Trimming pared 6 bases from V and 8 bases from J, leaving 13 bases between. Germline V CDR1 and CDR2: KGHSH, LQKENI. The CDR3 region has the DNA TGTGCCAGCTCTAAGGAAACGGGGGAAAAACTGTTTTTT. Translation gives CASSKETGEKLFF.

This chain's CDR3 is CASSPGQATGELFF. Written as DNA, the CDR3 is TGTGCCAGCAGCCCCGGACAGGCCACCGGGGAGCTGTTTTTT. This chain links TRBV7-9 with TRBJ2-2, with TRBD1 matching over 7 bases. CDR3 length: 14 residues. J gave up 4 bases and V 5 bases, and 4 bases lay outside the gene matches. Per germline, CDR1 SEHNR and CDR2 FQNEAQ (reference sequence).

The chain couples TRBV6-5 to TRBJ2-7, with 9 nucleotides matching TRBD1. Germline assignment: CDR1 MNHEY and CDR2 SVGAGI. The V gene end was trimmed by 5 bases and the J gene end by 7 bases; junction bases not matched to a gene: 6. The CDR3 covers 13 residues. The CDR3 sequence is CASSAQDRGEQYF. The CDR3 DNA reads as TGTGCCAGCAGTGCCCAGGACAGGGGAGAGCAGTACTTC.

The CDR3 DNA follows: TGTGCCAGCAGACGCGGGACAGAGGATGGCTACACCTTC. This translates into CASRRGTEDGYTF. The chain employs TRBV7-2 and TRBJ1-2; 7 positions match TRBD1. The trim removed 6 bases at V and 6 bases at J, leaving 7 bases unmatched. The CDR3 is made up of 13 amino acids. Germline CDR1 is SGHTA and CDR2 is FQGNSA.

The chain carries TRBV29-1 and TRBJ1-1; 8 bases line up with TRBD1. Germline trimming cut 7 bases from V and 10 bases from J; bases unmatched to any gene: 8. Germline V gene sequence: CDR1 SQVTM, CDR2 ANQGSEA. The CDR3 has 11 residues. CDR3 in DNA: TGCAGCGCAAACAGGGGGGGAAGAGCTTTCTTT. Protein: CSANRGGRAFF.

This rearrangement joins TRBV5-6 to TRBJ1-6; weak D call: TRBD1 (5 bases). Trimming shortened V by 1 base and J by 8 bases, and 13 bases separated the two germline ends. Per germline, CDR1 SGHDT and CDR2 YYEEEE. The CDR3 contains 15 residues. CDR3 in DNA: TGTGCCAGCAGCTTGCGGGGGTTTAGCGATTCACCCCTCCACTTT. Amino acid sequence: CASSLRGFSDSPLHF.

The V gene is TRBV5-1, the J gene TRBJ1-1; D is possibly TRBD1 (5 bases). The V gene's germline CDR1 is SGHRS and CDR2 YFSETQ. The CDR3 has 15 residues. With 0 bases removed from V and 0 bases from J, the gap between germline ends came to 9 bases. The CDR3 is CASSLEGNMNTEAFF. The DNA for the CDR3 is TGCGCCAGCAGCTTGGAGGGGAATATGAACACTGAAGCTTTCTTT. The full variable domain, its missing parts supplied by reference TRBV5-1 and TRBJ1-1, is KAGVTQTPRYLIKTRGQQVTLSCSPISGHRSVSWYQQTPGQGLQFLFEYFSETQRNKGNFPGRFSGRQFSNSRSEMNVSTLELGDSALYLCASSLEGNMNTEAFFGQGTRLTVV.

The chain is built from TRBV4-3 and TRBJ1-6, with D uncertain. The ends were cut back, 4 bases at V and 7 bases at J, with 14 bases in the middle. The CDR3 loop spans 15 amino acids. CDR1 and CDR2 (germline): LGHNA, YSLEER. The DNA of the CDR3 is TGCGCCAGCAGCCCTATGGAGACTGACAATTCACCCCTCCACTTT. Encoded protein: CASSPMETDNSPLHF.

This clone has just one count. J is TRBJ1-2 and V is TRBV30, with 9 nucleotides matching TRBD1. V was pared by 3 bases and J by 0 bases, with 5 bases of the junction left unmatched. The CDR3 totals 15 residues. CDR1 is GTSNPN and CDR2 is SVGIG in the germline V gene (reference sequence). CDR3 sequence: CAWRDRGYSNYGYTF. DNA of the CDR3: TGTGCCTGGAGGGACAGGGGCTATTCTAACTATGGCTACACCTTC. The whole variable domain, remainder taken from reference TRBV30 and TRBJ1-2, is SQTIHQWPATLVQPVGSPLSLECTVEGTSNPNLYWYRQAAGRGLQLLFYSVGIGQISSEVPQNLSASRPQDRQFILSSKKLLLSDSGFYLCAWRDRGYSNYGYTFGSGTRLTVV.

This CDR3 reads CASSLGTGDNSPLHF. DNA of the CDR3: TGTGCCAGCTCACTCGGGACAGGGGATAATTCACCCCTCCACTTT. This chain joins TRBV18 and TRBJ1-6, with 10 bases fitting TRBD1. The germline V gene encodes CDR1 KGHSH and CDR2 LQKENI. The junction had 2 bases not matched to a gene; V was cut back by 4 bases and J by 5 bases. This CDR3 region has 15 residues.

The chain couples TRBV5-1 to TRBJ2-1; 13 nucleotides match TRBD2. The CDR3 runs 19 residues. The ends lost 0 bases at V and 0 bases at J; junction bases unmatched: 6. CDR1 is SGHRS, CDR2 YFSETQ, per germline. The CDR3: CASSLVGLAGAGSYNEQFF. The CDR3 DNA is TGCGCCAGCAGCTTGGTCGGACTAGCGGGGGCCGGCTCCTACAATGAGCAGTTCTTC.

This chain uses TRBV6-6 with TRBJ1-5; 12 bases are shared with TRBD1. The CDR3 covers 16 residues. Germline CDR1 and CDR2: MNHNY and SVGAGI (reference sequence). The V segment lost 5 bases and the J segment 7 bases; nucleotides outside the gene matches: 9. The CDR3 nucleotides read TGTGCCAGCAGTCCCCAGGGACAGGGGGCTGTACAGCCCCAGCATTTT. Amino acid sequence: CASSPQGQGAVQPQHF.

The V gene is TRBV5-4, the J gene TRBJ1-4; D possibly corresponds to TRBD1 (6 bases). The V end lost 2 bases, the J end lost 2 bases, and 13 bases lay between the germline ends. The germline V gene has CDR1 SGHNT and CDR2 YYREEE (reference sequence). This CDR3 is 16 amino acids long. The CDR3 region has the DNA TGTGCCAGCAGCTTCGGGGGGCGTTCGACTAATGAAAAACTGTTTTTT. Translated: CASSFGGRSTNEKLFF.

The J gene is TRBJ1-4, the V gene TRBV4-2; D is ambiguous. The CDR3 is 17 amino acids. The V gene lost 4 bases and the J gene lost 3 bases, with 18 bases spanning the gap. From germline, CDR1 is LGHNA and CDR2 YNFKEQ. The CDR3 bases are TGTGCCAGCAGCCCGCCGGACGGCCCCGGGGCTAATGAAAAACTGTTTTTT. Its protein is CASSPPDGPGANEKLFF.

This clone appeared a single time. The V call is TRBV29-1, the J call TRBJ1-2, with D uncertain. V lost 8 bases and J 6 bases, leaving 13 bases between the germline ends. Looked up from germline, CDR1 is SQVTM and CDR2 is ANQGSEA. The CDR3 is 11 amino acids. The CDR3 DNA is TGCAGCTCGGGTGTTTCGGATGGCTACACCTTC. This translates into CSSGVSDGYTF.